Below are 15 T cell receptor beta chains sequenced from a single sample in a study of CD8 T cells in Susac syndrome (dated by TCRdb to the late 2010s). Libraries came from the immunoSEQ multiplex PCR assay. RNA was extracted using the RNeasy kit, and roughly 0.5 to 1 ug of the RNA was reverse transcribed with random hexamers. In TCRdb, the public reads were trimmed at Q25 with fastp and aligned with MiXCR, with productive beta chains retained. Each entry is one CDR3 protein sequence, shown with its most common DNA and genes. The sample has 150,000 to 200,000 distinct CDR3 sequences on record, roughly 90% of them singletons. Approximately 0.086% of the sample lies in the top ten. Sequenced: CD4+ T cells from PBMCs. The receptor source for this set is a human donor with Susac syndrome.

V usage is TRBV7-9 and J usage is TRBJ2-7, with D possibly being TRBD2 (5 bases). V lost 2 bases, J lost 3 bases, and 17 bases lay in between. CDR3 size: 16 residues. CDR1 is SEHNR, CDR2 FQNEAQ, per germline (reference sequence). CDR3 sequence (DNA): TGTGCCAGCAGCTTAAGTCCAGCGGCGTCCTTCTACGAGCAGTACTTC. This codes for CASSLSPAASFYEQYF.

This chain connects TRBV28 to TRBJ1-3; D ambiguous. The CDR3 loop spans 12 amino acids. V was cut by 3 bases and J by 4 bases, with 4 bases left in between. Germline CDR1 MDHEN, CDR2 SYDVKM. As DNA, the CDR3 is TGTGCCAGCAGTTTGCAGGGAAACACCATATATTTT. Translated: CASSLQGNTIYF.

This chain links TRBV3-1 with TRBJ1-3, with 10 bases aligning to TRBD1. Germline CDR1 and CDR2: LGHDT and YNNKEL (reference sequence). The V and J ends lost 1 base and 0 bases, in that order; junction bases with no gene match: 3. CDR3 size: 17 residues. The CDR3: CASSQGQGASSGNTIYF. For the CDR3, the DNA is TGTGCCAGCAGCCAAGGACAGGGGGCGAGCTCTGGAAACACCATATATTTT.

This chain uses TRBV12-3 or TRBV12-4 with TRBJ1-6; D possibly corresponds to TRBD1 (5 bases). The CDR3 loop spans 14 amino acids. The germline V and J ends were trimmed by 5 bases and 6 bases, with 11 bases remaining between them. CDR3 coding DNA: TGTGCCAGCAGTCAGGGAATGGGTAATTCACCCCTCCACTTT. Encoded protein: CASSQGMGNSPLHF.

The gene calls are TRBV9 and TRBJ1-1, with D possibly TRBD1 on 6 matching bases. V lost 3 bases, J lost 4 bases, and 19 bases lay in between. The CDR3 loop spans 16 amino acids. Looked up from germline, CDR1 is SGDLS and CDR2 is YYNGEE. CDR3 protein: CASSGSRIGGPTEAFF. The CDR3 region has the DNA TGTGCCAGCAGCGGAAGCAGGATTGGGGGGCCCACTGAAGCTTTCTTT.

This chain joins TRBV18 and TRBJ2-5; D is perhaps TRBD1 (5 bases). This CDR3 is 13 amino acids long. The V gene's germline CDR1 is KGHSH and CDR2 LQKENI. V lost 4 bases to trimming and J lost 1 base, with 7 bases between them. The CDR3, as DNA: TGTGCCAGCTCACGGGGCCCCCAAGAGACCCAGTACTTC. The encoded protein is CASSRGPQETQYF.

CDR3 sequence: CSALDRVKSNSPLHF. The CDR3 DNA follows: TGCAGTGCTCTGGACAGGGTAAAAAGCAATTCACCCCTCCACTTT. The V and J genes are TRBV20-1 and TRBJ1-6; TRBD1 aligns across 8 bases. Per the germline V gene, CDR1 is DFQATT and CDR2 is SNEGSKA (reference sequence). This CDR3 has 15 amino acids. V lost 5 bases and J lost 7; bases outside the gene matches: 10.

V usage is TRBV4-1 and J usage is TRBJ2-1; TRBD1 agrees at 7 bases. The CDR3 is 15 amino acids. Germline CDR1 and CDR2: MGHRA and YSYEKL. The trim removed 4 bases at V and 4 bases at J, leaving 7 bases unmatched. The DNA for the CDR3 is TGCGCCAGCAGCCGGGGACAGAGCGAGTACAATGAGCAGTTCTTC. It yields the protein CASSRGQSEYNEQFF.

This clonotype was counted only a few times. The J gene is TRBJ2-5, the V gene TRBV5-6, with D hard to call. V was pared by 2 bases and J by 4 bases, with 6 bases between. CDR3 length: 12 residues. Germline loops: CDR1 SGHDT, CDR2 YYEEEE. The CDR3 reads CASSFSAETQYF. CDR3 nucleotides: TGTGCCAGCAGCTTTTCCGCAGAGACCCAGTACTTC.

This CDR3 is CASSPTDTTGIYGYTF. Written as DNA, the CDR3 is TGTGCCAGCAGTCCCACAGACACGACAGGGATTTATGGCTACACCTTC. The chain combines TRBV27 with TRBJ1-2; 7 bases are shared with TRBD1. J was trimmed by 5 bases and V by 5 bases; bases with no gene match: 14. Germline-derived CDR1 and CDR2 are MNHEY and SMNVEV (reference sequence). CDR3 length equals 16 residues.

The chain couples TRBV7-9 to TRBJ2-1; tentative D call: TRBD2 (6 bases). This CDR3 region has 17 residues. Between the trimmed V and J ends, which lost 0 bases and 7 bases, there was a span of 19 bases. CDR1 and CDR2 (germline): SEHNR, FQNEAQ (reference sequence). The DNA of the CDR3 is TGTGCCAGCAGCTTAGCGATAACGGGGGACGTTGGAAATGAGCAGTTCTTC. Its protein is CASSLAITGDVGNEQFF. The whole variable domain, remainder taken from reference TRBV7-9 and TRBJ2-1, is DTGVSQNPRHKITKRGQNVTFRCDPISEHNRLYWYRQTLGQGPEFLTYFQNEAQLEKSRLLSDRFSAERPKGSFSTLEIQRTEQGDSAMYLCASSLAITGDVGNEQFFGPGTRLTVL.

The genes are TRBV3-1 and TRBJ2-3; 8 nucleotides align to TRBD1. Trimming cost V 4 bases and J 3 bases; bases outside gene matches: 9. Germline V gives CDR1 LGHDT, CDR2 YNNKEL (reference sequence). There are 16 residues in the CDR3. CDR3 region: CASSRADRGGTDTQYF. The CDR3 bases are TGTGCCAGCAGCCGGGCCGACAGGGGAGGAACAGATACGCAGTATTTT.

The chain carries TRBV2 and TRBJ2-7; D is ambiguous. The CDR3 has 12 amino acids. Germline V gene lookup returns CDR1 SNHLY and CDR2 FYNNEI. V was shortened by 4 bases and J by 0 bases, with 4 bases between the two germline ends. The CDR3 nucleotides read TGTGCCAGCAGTGTTATCTCCTACGAGCAGTACTTC. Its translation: CASSVISYEQYF.

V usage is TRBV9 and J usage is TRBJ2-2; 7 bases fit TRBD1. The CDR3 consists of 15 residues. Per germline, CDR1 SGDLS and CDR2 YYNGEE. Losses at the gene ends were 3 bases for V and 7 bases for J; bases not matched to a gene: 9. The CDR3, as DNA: TGTGCCAGCAGCGCAACCTACAGGGGCGGCGGGGAGCTGTTTTTT. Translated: CASSATYRGGGELFF.

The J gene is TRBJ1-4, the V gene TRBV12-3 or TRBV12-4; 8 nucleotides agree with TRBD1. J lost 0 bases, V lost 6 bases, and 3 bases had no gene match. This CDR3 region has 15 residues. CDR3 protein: CASRTGDSTNEKLFF. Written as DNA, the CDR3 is TGTGCCAGCAGGACAGGGGATTCAACTAATGAAAAACTGTTTTTT.